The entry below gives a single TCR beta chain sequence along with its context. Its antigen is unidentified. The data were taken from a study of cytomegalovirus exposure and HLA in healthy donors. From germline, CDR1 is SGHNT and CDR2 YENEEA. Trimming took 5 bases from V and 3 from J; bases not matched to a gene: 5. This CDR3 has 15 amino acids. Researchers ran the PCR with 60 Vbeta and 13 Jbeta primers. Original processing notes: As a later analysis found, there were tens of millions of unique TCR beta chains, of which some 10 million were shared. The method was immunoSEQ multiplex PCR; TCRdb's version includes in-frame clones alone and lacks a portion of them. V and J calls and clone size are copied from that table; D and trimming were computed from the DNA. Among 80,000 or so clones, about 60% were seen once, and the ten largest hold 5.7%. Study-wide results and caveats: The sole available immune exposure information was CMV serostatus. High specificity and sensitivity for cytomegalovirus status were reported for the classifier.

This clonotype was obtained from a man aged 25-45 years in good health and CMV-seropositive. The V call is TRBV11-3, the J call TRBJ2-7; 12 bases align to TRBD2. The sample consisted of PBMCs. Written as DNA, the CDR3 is TGTGCCAGCAGCCCCCGACTAGCGGGAGACTACGAGCAGTACTTC. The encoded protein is CASSPRLAGDYEQYF. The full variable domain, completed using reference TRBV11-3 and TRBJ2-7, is EAGVVQSPRYKIIEKKQPVAFWCNPISGHNTLYWYLQNLGQGPELLIRYENEEAVDDSQLPKDRFSAERLKGVDSTLKIQPAELGDSAVYLCASSPRLAGDYEQYFGPGTRLTVT.